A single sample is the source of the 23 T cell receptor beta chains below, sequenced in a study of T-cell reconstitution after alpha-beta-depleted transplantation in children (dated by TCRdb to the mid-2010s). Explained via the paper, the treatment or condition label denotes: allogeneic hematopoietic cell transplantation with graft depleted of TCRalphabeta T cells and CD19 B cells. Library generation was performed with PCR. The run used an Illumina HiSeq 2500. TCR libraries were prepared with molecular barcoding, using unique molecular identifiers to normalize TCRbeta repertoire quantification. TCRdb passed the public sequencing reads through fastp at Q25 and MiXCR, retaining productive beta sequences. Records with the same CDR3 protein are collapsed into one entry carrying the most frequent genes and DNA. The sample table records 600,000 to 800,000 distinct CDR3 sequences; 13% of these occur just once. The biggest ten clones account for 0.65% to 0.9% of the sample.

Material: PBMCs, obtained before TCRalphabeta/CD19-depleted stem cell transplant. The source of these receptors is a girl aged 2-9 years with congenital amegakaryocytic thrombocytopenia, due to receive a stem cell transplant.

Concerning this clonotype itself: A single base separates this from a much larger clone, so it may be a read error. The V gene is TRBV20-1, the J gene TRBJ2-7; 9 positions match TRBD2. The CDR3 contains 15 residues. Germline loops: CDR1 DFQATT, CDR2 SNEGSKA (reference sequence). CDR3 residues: CSASNLGTSSYEPYF. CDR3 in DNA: TGCAGTGCTAGTAATTTAGGGACTAGCTCCTACGAGCCGTACTTC.

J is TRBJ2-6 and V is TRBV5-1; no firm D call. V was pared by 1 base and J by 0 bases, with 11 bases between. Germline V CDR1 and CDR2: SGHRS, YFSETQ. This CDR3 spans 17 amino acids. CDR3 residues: CASSLISSSSGANVLTF. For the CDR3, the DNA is TGCGCCAGCAGCTTGATCTCCTCGAGCTCTGGGGCCAACGTCCTGACTTTC.

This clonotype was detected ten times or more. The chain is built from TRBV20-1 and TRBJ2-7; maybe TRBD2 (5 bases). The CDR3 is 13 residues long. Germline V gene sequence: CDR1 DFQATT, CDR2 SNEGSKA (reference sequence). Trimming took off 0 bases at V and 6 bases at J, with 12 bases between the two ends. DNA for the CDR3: TGCAGTGCTAGAGATTCGGGATTAGGCGAGCAGTACTTC. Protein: CSARDSGLGEQYF.

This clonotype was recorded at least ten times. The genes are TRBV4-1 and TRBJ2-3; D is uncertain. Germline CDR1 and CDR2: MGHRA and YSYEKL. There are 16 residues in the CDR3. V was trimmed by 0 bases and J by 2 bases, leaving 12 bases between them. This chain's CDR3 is CASSQDFPTFTDTQYF. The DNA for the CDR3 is TGCGCCAGCAGCCAAGATTTTCCTACCTTCACAGATACGCAGTATTTT.

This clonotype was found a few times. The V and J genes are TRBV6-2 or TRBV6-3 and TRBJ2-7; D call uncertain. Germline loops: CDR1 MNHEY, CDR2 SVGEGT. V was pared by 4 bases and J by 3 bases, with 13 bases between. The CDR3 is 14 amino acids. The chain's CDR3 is CASSSADVGYEQYF. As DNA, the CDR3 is TGTGCCAGCAGTTCTGCGGACGTTGGCTACGAGCAGTACTTC.

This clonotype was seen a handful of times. Written as DNA, the CDR3 is TGTGCCAGCAGCCAAGAAGGCGGCACTAACTATGGCTACACCTTC. This encodes CASSQEGGTNYGYTF. V and J are TRBV4-2 and TRBJ1-2; unclear D gene. Deletions cut 0 bases from V and 0 bases from J, with 8 bases between. CDR1 and CDR2 from the germline V gene are LGHNA and YNFKEQ. This CDR3 spans 15 amino acids.

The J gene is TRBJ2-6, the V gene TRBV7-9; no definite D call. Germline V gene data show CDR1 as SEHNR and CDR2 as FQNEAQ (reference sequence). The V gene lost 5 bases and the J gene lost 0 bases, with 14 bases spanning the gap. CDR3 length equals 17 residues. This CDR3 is CASSNPALYSGANVLTF. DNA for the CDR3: TGTGCCAGCAGCAACCCCGCCTTGTACTCTGGGGCCAACGTCCTGACTTTC.

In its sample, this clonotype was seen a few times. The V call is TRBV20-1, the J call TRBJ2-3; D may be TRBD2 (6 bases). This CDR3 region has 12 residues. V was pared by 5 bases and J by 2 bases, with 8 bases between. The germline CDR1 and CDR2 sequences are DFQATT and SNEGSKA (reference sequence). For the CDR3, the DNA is TGCAGTGCTGTACTAGCCACAGATACGCAGTATTTT. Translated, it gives CSAVLATDTQYF.

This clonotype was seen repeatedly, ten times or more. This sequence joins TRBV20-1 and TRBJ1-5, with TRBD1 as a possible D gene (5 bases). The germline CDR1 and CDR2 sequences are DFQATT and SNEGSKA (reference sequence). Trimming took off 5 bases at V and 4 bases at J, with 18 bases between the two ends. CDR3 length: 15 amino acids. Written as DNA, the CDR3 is TGCAGTGCTGGAGGACTTCCGGGGGGTAATCAGCCCCAGCATTTT. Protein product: CSAGGLPGGNQPQHF.

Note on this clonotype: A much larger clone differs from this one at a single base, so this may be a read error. The CDR3 protein is CASSPGPGITDTQYF. DNA for the CDR3: TGTGCCAGCAGCCCTGGCCCAGGTATTACAGATACGCAGTATTTT. The gene calls are TRBV5-6 and TRBJ2-3, with unresolved D. The CDR3 contains 15 residues. Germline V gives CDR1 SGHDT, CDR2 YYEEEE. The V end was cut by 4 bases, the J end by 3 bases, with 15 bases between.

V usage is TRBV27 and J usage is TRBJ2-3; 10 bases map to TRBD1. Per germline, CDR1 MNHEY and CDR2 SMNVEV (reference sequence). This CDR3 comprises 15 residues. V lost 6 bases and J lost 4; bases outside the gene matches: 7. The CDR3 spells CASSALTGGADTQYF. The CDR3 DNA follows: TGTGCCAGCAGCGCCTTGACAGGGGGCGCAGATACGCAGTATTTT.

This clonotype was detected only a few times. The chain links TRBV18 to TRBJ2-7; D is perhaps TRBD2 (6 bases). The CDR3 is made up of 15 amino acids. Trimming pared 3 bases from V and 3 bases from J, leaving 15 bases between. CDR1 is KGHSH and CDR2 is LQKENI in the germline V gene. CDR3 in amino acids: CASSPSRDWGYEQYF. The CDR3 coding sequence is TGTGCCAGCTCACCGTCCCGGGACTGGGGCTACGAGCAGTACTTC.

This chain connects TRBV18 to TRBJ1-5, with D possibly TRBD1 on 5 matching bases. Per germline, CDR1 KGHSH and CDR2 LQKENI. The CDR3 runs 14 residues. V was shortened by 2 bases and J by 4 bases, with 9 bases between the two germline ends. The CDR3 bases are TGTGCCAGCTCACCAAGGGGTGAGAATCAGCCCCAGCATTTT. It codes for CASSPRGENQPQHF.

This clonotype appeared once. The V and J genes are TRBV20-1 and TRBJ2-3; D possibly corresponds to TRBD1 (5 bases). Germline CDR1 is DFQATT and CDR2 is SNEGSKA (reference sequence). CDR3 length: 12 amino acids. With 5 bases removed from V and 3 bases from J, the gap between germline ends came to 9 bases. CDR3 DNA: TGCAGTGCTGGTTCAGGGACAGATACGCAGTATTTT. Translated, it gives CSAGSGTDTQYF.

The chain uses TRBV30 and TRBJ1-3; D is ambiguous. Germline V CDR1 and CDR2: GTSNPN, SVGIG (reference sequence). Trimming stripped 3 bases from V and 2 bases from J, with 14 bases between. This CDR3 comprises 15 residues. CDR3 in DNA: TGTGCCTGGAGGCTGGCTGTAAAAGCTGGAAACACCATATATTTT. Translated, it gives CAWRLAVKAGNTIYF.

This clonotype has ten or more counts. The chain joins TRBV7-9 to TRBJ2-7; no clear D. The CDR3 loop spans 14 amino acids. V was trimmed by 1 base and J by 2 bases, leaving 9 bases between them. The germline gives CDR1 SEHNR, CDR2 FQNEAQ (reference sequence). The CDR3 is CASSLGITPYEQYF. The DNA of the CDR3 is TGTGCCAGCAGCTTAGGGATTACTCCCTACGAGCAGTACTTC.

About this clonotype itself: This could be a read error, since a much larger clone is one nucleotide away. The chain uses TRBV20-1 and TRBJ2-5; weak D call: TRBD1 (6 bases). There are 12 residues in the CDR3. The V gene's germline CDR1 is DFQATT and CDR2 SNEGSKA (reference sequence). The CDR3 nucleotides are TGCAGTGCTAGTCAGGGGTCAGAGACCCAGCACTTC. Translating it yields CSASQGSETQHF.

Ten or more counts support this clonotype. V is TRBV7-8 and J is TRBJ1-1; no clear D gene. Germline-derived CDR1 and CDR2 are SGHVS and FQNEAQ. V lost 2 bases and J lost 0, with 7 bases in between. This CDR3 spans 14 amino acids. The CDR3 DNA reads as TGTGCCAGCAGCTTATCTTTCATGAACACTGAAGCTTTCTTT. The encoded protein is CASSLSFMNTEAFF.

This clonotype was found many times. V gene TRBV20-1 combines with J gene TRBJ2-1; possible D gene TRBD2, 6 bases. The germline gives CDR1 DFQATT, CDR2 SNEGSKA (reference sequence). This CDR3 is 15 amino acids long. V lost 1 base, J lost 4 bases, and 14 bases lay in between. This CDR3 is CSARGVSGLYNEQFF. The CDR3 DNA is TGCAGTGCTAGAGGAGTTAGCGGACTATACAATGAGCAGTTCTTC.

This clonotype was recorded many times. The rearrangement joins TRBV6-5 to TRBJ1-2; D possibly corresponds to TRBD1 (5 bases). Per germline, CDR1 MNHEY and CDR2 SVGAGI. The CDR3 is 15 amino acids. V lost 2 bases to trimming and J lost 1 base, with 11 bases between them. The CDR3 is CASSYGGLFNYGYTF. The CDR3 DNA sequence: TGTGCCAGCAGTTACGGGGGACTTTTTAACTATGGCTACACCTTC.

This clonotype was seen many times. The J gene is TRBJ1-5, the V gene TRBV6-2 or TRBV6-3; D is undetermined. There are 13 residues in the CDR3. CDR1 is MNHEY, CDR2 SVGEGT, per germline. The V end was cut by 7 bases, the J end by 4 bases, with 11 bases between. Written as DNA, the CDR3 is TGTGCCAGCATTGCGGACCGGAATCAGCCCCAGCATTTT. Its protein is CASIADRNQPQHF.

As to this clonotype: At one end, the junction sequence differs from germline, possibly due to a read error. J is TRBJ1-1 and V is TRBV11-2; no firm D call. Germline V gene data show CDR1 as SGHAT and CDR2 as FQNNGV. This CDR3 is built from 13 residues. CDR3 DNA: TGTGCCAGCAGCTTAGACACGAACACTGGAGCTTTCTTT. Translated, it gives CASSLDTNTGAFF. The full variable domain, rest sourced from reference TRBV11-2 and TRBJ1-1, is EAGVAQSPRYKIIEKRQSVAFWCNPISGHATLYWYQQILGQGPKLLIQFQNNGVVDDSQLPKDRFSAERLKGVDSTLKIQPAKLEDSAVYLCASSLDTNTGAFFGQGTRLTVV.

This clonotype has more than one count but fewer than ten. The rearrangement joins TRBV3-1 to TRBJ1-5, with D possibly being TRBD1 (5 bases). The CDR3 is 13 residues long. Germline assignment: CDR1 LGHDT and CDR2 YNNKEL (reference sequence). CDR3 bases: TGTGCTCCCGGCACAGGCCTGAATCAGCCCCAGCATTTT. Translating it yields CAPGTGLNQPQHF.